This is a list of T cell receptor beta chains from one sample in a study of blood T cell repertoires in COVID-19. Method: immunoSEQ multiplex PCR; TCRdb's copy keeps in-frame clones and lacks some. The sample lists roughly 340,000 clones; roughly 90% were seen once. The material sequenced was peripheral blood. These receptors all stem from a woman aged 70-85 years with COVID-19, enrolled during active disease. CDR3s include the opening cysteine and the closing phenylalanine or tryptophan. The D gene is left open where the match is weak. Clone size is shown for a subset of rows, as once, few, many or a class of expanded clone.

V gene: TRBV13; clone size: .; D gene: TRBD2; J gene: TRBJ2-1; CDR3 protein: CASSLRLAGGYNEQFF; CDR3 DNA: TGTGCCAGCAGCCTCAGACTAGCGGGGGGGTACAATGAGCAGTTCTTC
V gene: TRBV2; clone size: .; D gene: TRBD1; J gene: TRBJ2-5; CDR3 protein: CASRATGAGETQYF; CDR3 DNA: TGTGCCAGCAGAGCGACAGGGGCAGGGGAGACCCAGTACTTC
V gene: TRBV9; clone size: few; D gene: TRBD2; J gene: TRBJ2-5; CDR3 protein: CASSRLAGGPRETQYF; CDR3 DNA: TGTGCCAGCAGCCGGCTAGCGGGGGGGCCTCGAGAGACCCAGTACTTC
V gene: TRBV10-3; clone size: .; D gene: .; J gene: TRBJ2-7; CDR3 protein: CAISEMAGTYYEQYF; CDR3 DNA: TGTGCCATCAGTGAAATGGCAGGGACATACTACGAGCAGTACTTC
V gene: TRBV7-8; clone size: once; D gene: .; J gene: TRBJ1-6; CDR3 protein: CASCPDILNSPLHF; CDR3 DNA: TGTGCCAGCTGTCCGGACATCCTTAATTCACCCCTCCACTTT
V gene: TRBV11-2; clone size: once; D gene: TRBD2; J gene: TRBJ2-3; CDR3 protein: CASSMTSGGALTDTQYF; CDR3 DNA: TGTGCCAGCAGCATGACTAGCGGGGGGGCTCTCACAGATACGCAGTATTTT
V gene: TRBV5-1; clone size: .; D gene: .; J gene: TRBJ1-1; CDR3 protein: CASSSDGGPAEAFF; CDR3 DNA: TGCGCCAGCAGTTCGGACGGGGGACCAGCTGAAGCTTTCTTT
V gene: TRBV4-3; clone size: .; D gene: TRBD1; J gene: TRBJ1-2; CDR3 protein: CASSQTLTGGSGYTF; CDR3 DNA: TGCGCCAGCAGCCAGACCCTGACAGGGGGTAGTGGCTACACCTTC
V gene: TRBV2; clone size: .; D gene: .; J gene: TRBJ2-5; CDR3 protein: CASSEAGGETQYF; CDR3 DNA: TGTGCCAGCAGTGAAGCGGGGGGAGAGACCCAGTACTTC
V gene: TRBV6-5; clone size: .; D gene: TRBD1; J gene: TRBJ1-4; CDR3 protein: CASSLGQGRLFF; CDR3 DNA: TGTGCCAGCAGTCTTGGACAGGGAAGACTGTTTTTT
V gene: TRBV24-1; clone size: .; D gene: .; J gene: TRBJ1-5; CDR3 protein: CATSDPNSNQPQHF; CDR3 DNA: TGTGCCACCAGTGACCCTAATAGCAATCAGCCCCAGCATTTT
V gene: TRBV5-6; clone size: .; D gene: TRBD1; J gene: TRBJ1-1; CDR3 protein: CASSQTIDRGLDTEAFF; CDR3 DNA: TGTGCCAGCAGCCAAACAATCGACAGGGGATTGGACACTGAAGCTTTCTTT
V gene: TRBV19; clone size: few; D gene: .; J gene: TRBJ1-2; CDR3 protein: CASKGRNYGYTF; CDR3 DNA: TGTGCCAGTAAGGGGAGGAACTATGGCTACACCTTC
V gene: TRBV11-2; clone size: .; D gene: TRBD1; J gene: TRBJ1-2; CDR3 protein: CASRHLTGGVGYTF; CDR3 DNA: TGTGCCAGCAGGCACCTGACAGGGGGCGTTGGCTACACCTTC
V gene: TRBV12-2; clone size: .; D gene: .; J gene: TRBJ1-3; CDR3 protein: CASRLGPAGISGNTIYF; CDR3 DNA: TGTGCAAGTCGCTTAGGCCCGGCAGGGATTTCTGGAAACACCATATATTTT
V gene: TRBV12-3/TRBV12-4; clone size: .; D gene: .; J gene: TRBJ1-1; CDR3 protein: CASSRTRNTEAFF; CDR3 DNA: TGTGCCAGCAGTCGGACACGAAACACTGAAGCTTTCTTT
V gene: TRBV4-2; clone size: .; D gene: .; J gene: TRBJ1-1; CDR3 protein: CASSQERASLNTEAFF; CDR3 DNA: TGTGCCAGCAGCCAAGAGCGGGCCAGCTTGAACACTGAAGCTTTCTTT
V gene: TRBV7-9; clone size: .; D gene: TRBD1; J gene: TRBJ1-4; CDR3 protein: CASSSDRDREKLFF; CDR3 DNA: TGTGCCAGCAGCTCCGACAGGGATCGTGAAAAACTGTTTTTT
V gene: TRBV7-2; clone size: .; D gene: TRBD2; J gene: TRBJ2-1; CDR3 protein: CASSPLGTSGGLYEQFF; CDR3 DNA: TGTGCCAGCAGCCCGCTTGGGACTAGCGGGGGGTTATATGAGCAGTTCTTC
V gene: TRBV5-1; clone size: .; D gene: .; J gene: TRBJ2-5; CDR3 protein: CASSTGSETQYF; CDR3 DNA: TGCGCCAGCAGCACGGGGTCTGAGACCCAGTACTTC
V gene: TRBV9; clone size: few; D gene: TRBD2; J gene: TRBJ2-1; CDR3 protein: CASSVSGGSYNEQFF; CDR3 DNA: TGTGCCAGCAGCGTCTCGGGGGGATCATACAATGAGCAGTTCTTC
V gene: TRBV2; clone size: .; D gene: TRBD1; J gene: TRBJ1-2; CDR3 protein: CASSSTGGSYGYTF; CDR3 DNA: TGTGCCAGCAGTTCGACAGGGGGTTCCTATGGCTACACCTTC
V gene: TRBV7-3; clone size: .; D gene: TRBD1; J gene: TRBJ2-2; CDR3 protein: CASSPRTGDTGELFF; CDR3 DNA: TGTGCCAGCAGCCCTCGGACAGGGGACACCGGGGAGCTGTTTTTT
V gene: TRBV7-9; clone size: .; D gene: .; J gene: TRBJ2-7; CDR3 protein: CASSPRQAIYEQYF; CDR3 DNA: TGTGCCAGCAGCCCTCGACAGGCGATCTACGAGCAGTACTTC
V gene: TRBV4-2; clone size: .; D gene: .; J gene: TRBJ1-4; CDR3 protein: CASSQGQGNEKLFF; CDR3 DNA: TGTGCCAGCAGCCAAGGGCAGGGTAATGAAAAACTGTTTTTT
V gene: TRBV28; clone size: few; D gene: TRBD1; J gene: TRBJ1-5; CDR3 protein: CASSWGGQGNQPQHF; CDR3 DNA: TGTGCCAGCAGTTGGGGAGGACAGGGTAATCAGCCCCAGCATTTT
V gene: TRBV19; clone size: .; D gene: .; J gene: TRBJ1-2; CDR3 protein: CAGETGNYGYTF; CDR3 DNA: TGTGCCGGGGAAACAGGAAACTATGGCTACACCTTC
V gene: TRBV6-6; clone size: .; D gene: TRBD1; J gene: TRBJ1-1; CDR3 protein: CASSYSTGVTEAFF; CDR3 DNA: TGTGCCAGCAGTTACTCAACAGGGGTCACTGAAGCTTTCTTT
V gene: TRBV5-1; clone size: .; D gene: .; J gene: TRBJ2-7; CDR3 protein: CASSFDRTYEQYF; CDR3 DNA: TGCGCCAGCAGCTTCGACAGGACCTACGAGCAGTACTTC
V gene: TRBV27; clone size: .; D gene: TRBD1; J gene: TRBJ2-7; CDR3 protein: CASSFRGTGPYEQYF; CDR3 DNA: TGTGCCAGCAGTTTTCGGGGGACAGGGCCCTACGAGCAGTACTTC
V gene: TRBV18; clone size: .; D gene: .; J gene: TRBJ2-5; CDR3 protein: CASSPKQGSETQYF; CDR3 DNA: TGTGCCAGCTCACCAAAACAGGGATCGGAGACCCAGTACTTC
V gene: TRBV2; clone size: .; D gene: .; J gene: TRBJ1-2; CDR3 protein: CASSRFSGQTSYGYTF; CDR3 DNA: TGTGCCAGCAGTCGATTTTCCGGACAGACCTCTTATGGCTACACCTTC
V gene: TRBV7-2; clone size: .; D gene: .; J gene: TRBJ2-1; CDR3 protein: CASSLAGQRRFF; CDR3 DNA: TGTGCCAGCAGCTTAGCGGGACAACGGCGGTTCTTC
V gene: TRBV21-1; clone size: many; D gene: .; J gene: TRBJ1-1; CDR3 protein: CASRGTGGKRAFF; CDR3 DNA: TGTGCCAGCAGGGGAACAGGGGGTAAGCGAGCTTTCTTT
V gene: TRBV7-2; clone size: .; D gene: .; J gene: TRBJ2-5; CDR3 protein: CASSLASSGETQYF; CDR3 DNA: TGTGCCAGCAGCTTAGCGTCGTCAGGGGAGACCCAGTACTTC
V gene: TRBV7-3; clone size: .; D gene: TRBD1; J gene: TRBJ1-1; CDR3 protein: CASSPRQGANTEAFF; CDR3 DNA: TGTGCCAGCAGCCCCAGGCAGGGGGCGAACACTGAAGCTTTCTTT
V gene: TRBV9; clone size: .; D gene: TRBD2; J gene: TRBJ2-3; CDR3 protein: CASSVLAGGPADTQYF; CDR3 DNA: TGTGCCAGCAGCGTATTAGCGGGGGGGCCCGCAGATACGCAGTATTTT
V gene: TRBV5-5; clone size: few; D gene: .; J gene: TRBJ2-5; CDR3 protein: CASSLLGTQETQYF; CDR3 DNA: TGTGCCAGCAGCTTGTTGGGGACACAAGAGACCCAGTACTTC
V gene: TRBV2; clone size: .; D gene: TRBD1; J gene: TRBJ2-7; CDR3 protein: CASRQGASQERHF; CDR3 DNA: TGTGCCAGCAGACAGGGGGCGAGTCAGGAGCGCCACTTC
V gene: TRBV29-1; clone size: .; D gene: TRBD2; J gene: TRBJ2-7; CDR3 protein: CSVRGGTSGGYGSYEQYF; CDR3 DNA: TGCAGCGTTCGGGGCGGGACTAGCGGGGGGTACGGATCCTACGAGCAGTACTTC
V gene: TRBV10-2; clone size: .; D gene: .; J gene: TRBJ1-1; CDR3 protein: CASSESAYTEAFF; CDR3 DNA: TGCGCCAGCAGTGAGTCAGCGTACACTGAAGCTTTCTTT
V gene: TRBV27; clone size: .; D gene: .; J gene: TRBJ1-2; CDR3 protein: CASSFSKGYGGYTF; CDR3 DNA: TGTGCCAGCAGTTTTAGTAAGGGGTATGGTGGCTACACCTTC
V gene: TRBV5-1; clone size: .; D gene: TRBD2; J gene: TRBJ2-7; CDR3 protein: CASAGDSYEQYF; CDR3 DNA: TGCGCCAGCGCGGGGGATTCCTACGAGCAGTACTTC
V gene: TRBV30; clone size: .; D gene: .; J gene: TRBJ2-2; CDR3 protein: CAWSNYGRGAGELFF; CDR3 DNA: TGTGCCTGGAGTAACTATGGTCGGGGGGCAGGGGAGCTGTTTTTT
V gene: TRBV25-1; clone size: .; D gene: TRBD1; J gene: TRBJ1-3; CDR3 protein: CASSGMGPQGARNTIYF; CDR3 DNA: TGTGCCAGCAGCGGAATGGGTCCCCAGGGGGCTCGAAACACCATATATTTT
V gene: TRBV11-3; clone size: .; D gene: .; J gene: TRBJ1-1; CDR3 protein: CASSSYPSAEAFF; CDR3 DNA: TGTGCCAGCAGCTCGTACCCCTCGGCTGAAGCTTTCTTT
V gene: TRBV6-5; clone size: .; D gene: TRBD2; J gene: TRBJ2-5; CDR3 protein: CASSPSGGVQETQYF; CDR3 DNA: TGTGCCAGCAGTCCTAGCGGGGGGGTCCAAGAGACCCAGTACTTC
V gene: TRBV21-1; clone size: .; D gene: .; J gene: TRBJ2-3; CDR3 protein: CASRPLGGCTDTQYF; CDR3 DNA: TGTGCCAGCAGACCCTTAGGGGGTTGCACAGATACGCAGTATTTT
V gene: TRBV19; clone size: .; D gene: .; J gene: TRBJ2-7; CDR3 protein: CASSLSDSYEQYF; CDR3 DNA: TGTGCCAGTAGCCTTAGCGACTCCTACGAGCAGTACTTC
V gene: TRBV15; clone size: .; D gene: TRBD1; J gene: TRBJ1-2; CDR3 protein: CATRGQGYGYTF; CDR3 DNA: TGTGCCACCCGGGGACAGGGGTATGGCTACACCTTC